The 4 T cell receptor beta chains below were found in one sample sequenced in a study of technical replicates of blood from a handful of donors. The table came from immunoSEQ multiplex PCR; TCRdb's copy has only in-frame clones and leaves some out. The table has tens of thousands of clones, 86% seen once; the top ten hold approximately 4.7%. The sequencing sample was made of PBMCs. Receptors originate from a human donor in good health. Some clones in this sample may be carry-over from other donors' samples.

The rearrangement links TRBV7-3 to TRBJ2-1; 7 bases are shared with TRBD1. CDR1 SGHTA and CDR2 FQGTGA come from the germline V gene. This CDR3 has 13 amino acids. V was clipped by 0 bases and J by 9 bases; unmatched bases: 2. CDR3 DNA sequence: TGTGCCAGCAGCTTAACTTGGACAGGTGAGCAGTTCTTC. The encoded protein is CASSLTWTGEQFF.

The J gene is TRBJ2-7, the V gene TRBV5-3, with TRBD2 as a possible D gene (5 bases). TRBV5-3 belongs to the ORF category, with a function that is uncertain. Deletions cut 5 bases from V and 1 base from J, with 19 bases between. The CDR3 consists of 16 residues. The CDR3 DNA reads TGTGCCAGAAGTGGCGGCCGGAGTAGCGAGTCCTACGAGCAGTACTTC. Translating it yields CARSGGRSSESYEQYF.

This chain uses TRBV2 with TRBJ2-7; 8 bases match TRBD2. CDR3 size: 15 residues. The germline CDR1 and CDR2 sequences are SNHLY and FYNNEI. The junction had 13 bases not matched to a gene; V was cut back by 5 bases and J by 7 bases. The CDR3, as DNA: TGTGCCAGCAGTCCGAGGACCCTAGCGGGTGGGGAGCAGTACTTC. Encoded protein: CASSPRTLAGGEQYF.

CDR3 sequence: CASSPSRSSPDTIYF. The DNA for the CDR3 is TGTGCCAGCAGTCCCAGCAGGTCTTCACCGGACACCATATATTTT. The gene calls are TRBV28 and TRBJ1-3; no clear D gene. The V gene lost 5 bases and the J gene lost 8 bases, with 19 bases spanning the gap. The germline gives CDR1 MDHEN, CDR2 SYDVKM. The CDR3 has 15 amino acids.